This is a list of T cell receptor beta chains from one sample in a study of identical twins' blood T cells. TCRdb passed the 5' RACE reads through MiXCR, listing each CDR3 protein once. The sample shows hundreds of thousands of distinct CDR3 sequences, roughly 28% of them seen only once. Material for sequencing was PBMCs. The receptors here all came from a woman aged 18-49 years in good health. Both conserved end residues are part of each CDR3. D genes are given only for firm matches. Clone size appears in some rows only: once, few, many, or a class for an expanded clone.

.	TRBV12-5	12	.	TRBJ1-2	CASGLNLYGYTF	TGCGCTAGTGGTTTAAACCTCTATGGCTACACCTTC
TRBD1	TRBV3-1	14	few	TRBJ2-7	CASSHRDRVDEQYF	TGTGCCAGCAGCCATCGGGACAGGGTTGACGAGCAGTACTTC
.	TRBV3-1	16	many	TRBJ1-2	CASSQAGEEGSDGYTF	TGTGCCAGCAGCCAAGCAGGGGAAGAAGGCTCGGATGGCTACACCTTC
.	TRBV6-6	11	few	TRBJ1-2	CAARFNYGYTF	TGTGCTGCGAGGTTTAACTATGGCTACACCTTC
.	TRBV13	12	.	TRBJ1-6	CASGAGNTPLHF	TGTGCCAGCGGGGCAGGAAATACACCCCTCCACTTT
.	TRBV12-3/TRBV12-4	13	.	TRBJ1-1	CATKGGGNTEAFF	TGTGCCACCAAAGGGGGGGGGAACACTGAAGCTTTCTTT
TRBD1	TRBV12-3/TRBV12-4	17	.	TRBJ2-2	CASSFMTGGLDTGELFF	TGTGCCAGCAGTTTCATGACAGGGGGTTTGGACACCGGGGAGCTGTTTTTT
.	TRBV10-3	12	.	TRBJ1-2	CAISDTGYGYTF	TGTGCCATCAGTGATACAGGCTATGGCTACACCTTC
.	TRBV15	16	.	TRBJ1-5	CATSRDVSPVNQPQHF	TGTGCCACCAGCAGAGATGTCAGCCCGGTAAATCAGCCCCAGCATTTT
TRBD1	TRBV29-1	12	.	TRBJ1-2	CSVVDRVGGYTF	TGCAGCGTTGTGGACAGGGTGGGTGGCTACACCTTC
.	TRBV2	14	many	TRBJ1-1	CASSVGGGEFEAFF	TGTGCCAGCAGTGTTGGGGGCGGGGAGTTTGAAGCTTTCTTT
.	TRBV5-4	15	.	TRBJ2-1	CASSPPGTPPNEQFF	TGTGCCAGCAGCCCTCCCGGGACCCCTCCAAATGAGCAGTTCTTC
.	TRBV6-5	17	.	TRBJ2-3	CASSGARTVFSTDTQYF	TGTGCCAGCAGTGGGGCTAGGACAGTTTTTTCCACAGATACGCAGTATTTT
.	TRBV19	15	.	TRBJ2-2	CASSTDIEGTGELFF	TGTGCCAGTAGTACCGACATCGAGGGCACCGGGGAGCTGTTTTTT
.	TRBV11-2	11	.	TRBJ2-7	CASTQSGEQYF	TGTGCCAGCACCCAGTCTGGCGAGCAGTACTTC
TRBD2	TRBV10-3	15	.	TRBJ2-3	CAISVDSGGPDTQYF	TGTGCCATCAGTGTGGATAGCGGGGGGCCAGATACGCAGTATTTT
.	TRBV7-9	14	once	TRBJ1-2	CASSLSGTNYGYTF	TGTGCCAGCAGCTTAAGTGGCACAAACTATGGCTACACCTTC
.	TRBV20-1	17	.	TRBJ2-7	CSARDLWGDRSTYEQYF	TGCAGTGCTAGAGATCTATGGGGAGACAGGTCGACCTACGAGCAGTACTTC
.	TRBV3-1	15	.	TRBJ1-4	CASSLRTVWTEKLFF	TGTGCCAGCAGCCTAAGGACAGTATGGACTGAAAAACTGTTTTTT
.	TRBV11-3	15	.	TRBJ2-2	CASSLWVQSTGELFF	TGTGCCAGCAGCTTATGGGTACAGAGCACCGGGGAGCTGTTTTTT
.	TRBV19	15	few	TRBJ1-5	CASSLRGTFNQPQHF	TGTGCCAGTAGTCTCCGGGGCACCTTCAATCAGCCCCAGCATTTT
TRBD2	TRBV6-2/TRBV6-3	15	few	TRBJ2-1	CASSLLAVLYNEQFF	TGTGCCAGCAGTTTACTAGCGGTCCTCTACAATGAGCAGTTCTTC
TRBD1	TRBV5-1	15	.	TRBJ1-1	CASKAGTGENTEAFF	TGCGCCAGCAAGGCCGGGACAGGGGAGAACACTGAAGCTTTCTTT
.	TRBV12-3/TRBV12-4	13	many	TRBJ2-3	CASSFRYTDTQYF	TGTGCCAGCAGTTTTCGGTACACAGATACGCAGTATTTT
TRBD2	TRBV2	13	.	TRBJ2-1	CASVIAGYNEQFF	TGTGCCAGCGTTATAGCGGGGTACAATGAGCAGTTCTTC
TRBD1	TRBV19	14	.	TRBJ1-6	CASSNRGFNSPLHF	TGTGCCAGTAGTAACAGGGGCTTCAATTCACCCCTCCACTTT
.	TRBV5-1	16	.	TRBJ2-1	CASSLVASPPSNEQFF	TGCGCCAGCAGCTTGGTGGCCAGCCCCCCATCGAATGAGCAGTTCTTC
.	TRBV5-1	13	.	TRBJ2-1	CASSLGSTDERFF	TGCGCCAGCAGCTTGGGCAGTACGGATGAGCGGTTCTTC
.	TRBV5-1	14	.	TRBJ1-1	CASSLAGFGNEAFF	TGCGCCAGCAGCTTGGCGGGTTTCGGCAATGAAGCTTTCTTT
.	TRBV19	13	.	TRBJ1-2	CASSIFGFYGYTF	TGTGCCAGTAGTATCTTCGGATTCTATGGCTACACCTTC
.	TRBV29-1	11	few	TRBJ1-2	CSTTGHYGYTF	TGCAGTACCACGGGGCACTATGGCTACACCTTC
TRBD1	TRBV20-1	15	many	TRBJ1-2	CSAPLRDRVHYGYTF	TGCAGTGCGCCTCTCCGGGACAGGGTACACTATGGGTACACCTTC
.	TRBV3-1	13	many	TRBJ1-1	CASSQTASGEAFF	TGTGCCAGCAGCCAGACTGCATCTGGTGAAGCTTTCTTT
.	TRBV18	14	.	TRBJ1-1	CASSRNMGNTEAFF	TGTGCCAGCTCCCGGAACATGGGGAACACTGAAGCTTTCTTT
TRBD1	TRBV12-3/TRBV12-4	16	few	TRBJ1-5	CASSAFGTEISQPQHF	TGTGCCAGCAGTGCCTTCGGGACAGAAATTTCTCAGCCCCAGCATTTT
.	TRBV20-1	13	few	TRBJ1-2	CSASSSLDYGYTF	TGCAGTGCTAGTAGCAGCTTAGACTATGGCTACACCTTC
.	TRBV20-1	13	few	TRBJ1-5	CSASDTSTQPQHF	TGCAGTGCTAGCGATACGTCTACTCAGCCCCAGCATTTT
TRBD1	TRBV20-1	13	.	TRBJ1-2	CSARTGSAHGYTF	TGCAGTGCTAGGACAGGGAGTGCGCATGGCTACACCTTC
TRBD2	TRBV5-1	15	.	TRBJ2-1	CASSISGTSANEQFF	TGCGCCAGCAGTATTAGCGGGACTAGCGCCAATGAGCAGTTCTTC
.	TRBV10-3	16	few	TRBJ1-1	CAISPDRPFMNTEAFF	TGTGCCATCAGTCCCGACAGGCCATTCATGAACACTGAAGCTTTCTTT
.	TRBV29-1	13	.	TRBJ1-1	CSVDILLNTEAFF	TGCAGCGTTGATATACTCCTGAACACTGAAGCTTTCTTT
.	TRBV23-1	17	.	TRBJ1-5	CASSQNRVAVFNQPQHF	TGCGCCAGCAGTCAAAATAGGGTGGCGGTATTCAATCAGCCCCAGCATTTT
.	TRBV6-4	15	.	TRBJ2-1	CASSDGGEAYNEQFF	TGTGCCAGCAGTGACGGCGGGGAGGCCTACAATGAGCAGTTCTTC
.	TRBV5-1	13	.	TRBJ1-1	CASSQNGRTEAFF	TGCGCCAGCAGCCAAAACGGGAGGACTGAAGCTTTCTTT
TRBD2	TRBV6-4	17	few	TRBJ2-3	CASSDTPPGGITDTQYF	TGTGCCAGCAGTGACACCCCTCCGGGAGGGATCACAGATACGCAGTATTTT
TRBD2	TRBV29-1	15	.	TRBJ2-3	CSVASPPGGTDTQYF	TGCAGCGTGGCCTCTCCTCCGGGGGGAACAGATACGCAGTATTTT
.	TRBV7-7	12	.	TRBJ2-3	CASTSSGDTQYF	TGTGCTAGCACCAGTAGCGGAGATACGCAGTATTTT
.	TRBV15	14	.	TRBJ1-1	CATSRDRQALIVFF	TGTGCCACCAGCAGAGATCGACAGGCCCTAATAGTTTTCTTT
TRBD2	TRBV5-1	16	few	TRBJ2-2	CASSPLAGGNTGELFF	TGCGCCAGCAGCCCGCTAGCGGGGGGTAACACCGGGGAGCTGTTTTTT
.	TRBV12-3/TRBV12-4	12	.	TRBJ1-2	CASSFVGHGYTF	TGTGCCAGCAGTTTCGTAGGTCATGGCTACACCTTC
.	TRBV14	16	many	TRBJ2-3	CASSQDSRIYTDTQYF	TGTGCCAGCAGCCAAGATTCCCGGATTTACACAGATACGCAGTATTTT
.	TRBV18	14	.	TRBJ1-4	CASSSTTTNEKLFF	TGTGCCAGCTCATCGACAACCACTAATGAAAAACTGTTTTTT
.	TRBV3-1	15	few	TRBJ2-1	CASSQEWESYKEQFF	TGTGCCAGCAGCCAAGAATGGGAGAGTTACAAGGAGCAGTTCTTC
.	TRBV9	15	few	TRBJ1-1	CASSVATTGNTEAFF	TGTGCCAGCAGCGTAGCTACGACAGGGAACACTGAAGCTTTCTTT
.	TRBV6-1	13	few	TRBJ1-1	CATNRGPNTEAFF	TGTGCCACCAACCGGGGCCCTAACACTGAAGCTTTCTTT
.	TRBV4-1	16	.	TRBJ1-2	CASSQEVFPQPYGYTF	TGCGCCAGCAGCCAAGAGGTTTTTCCCCAGCCTTATGGCTACACCTTC
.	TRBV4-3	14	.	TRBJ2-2	CASSPQSQTGELFF	TGCGCCAGCAGTCCTCAATCCCAGACCGGGGAGCTGTTTTTT
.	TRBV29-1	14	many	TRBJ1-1	CSLILGQEGTEAFF	TGCAGCTTAATCCTGGGGCAAGAGGGCACTGAAGCTTTCTTT
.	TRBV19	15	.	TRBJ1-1	CASSKVDRMNTEAFF	TGTGCCAGTAGTAAGGTGGACCGTATGAACACTGAAGCTTTCTTT
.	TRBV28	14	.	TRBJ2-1	CASSSGVGYNEQFF	TGTGCCAGCAGTTCGGGGGTTGGGTACAATGAGCAGTTCTTC